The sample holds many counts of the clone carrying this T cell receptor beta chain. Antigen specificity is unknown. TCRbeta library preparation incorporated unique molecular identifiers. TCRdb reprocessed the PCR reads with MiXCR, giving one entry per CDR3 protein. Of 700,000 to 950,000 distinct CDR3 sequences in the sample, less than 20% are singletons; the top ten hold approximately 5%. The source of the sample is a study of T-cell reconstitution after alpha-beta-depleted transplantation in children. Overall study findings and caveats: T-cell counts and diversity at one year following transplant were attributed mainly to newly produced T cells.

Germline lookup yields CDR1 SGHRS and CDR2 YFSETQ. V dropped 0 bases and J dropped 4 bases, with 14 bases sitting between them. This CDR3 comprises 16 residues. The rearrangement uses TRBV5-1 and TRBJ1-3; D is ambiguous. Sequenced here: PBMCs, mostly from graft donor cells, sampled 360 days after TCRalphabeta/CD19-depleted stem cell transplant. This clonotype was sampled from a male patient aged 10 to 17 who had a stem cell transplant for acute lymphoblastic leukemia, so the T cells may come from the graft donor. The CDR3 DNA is TGCGCCAGCAGCTTGGATCCGCCCCCGCAGGGAAACACCATATATTTT. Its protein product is CASSLDPPPQGNTIYF.